This T cell receptor beta chain was identified during a study of CD8+ T cells in alopecia areata. Study-wide findings and caveats: Scalp sequencing also captures normal skin's resident alphabeta T cells. Researchers reported that TCR sharing among patients proved less clear than in mice, possibly HLA-linked. Elevated clonality characterized lesional scalp relative to normal scalp, particularly in alopecia totalis/universalis.

In each case, RNA was isolated and then reverse transcribed into cDNA as the sequencing template. Generated by immunoSEQ multiplex PCR, the TCRdb table keeps only in-frame clones and is missing some. The table shows about 30,000 clones, with less than 65% occurring only once. A word on this clone: The target antigen is unknown.

The germline V gene encodes CDR1 MNHEY and CDR2 SMNVEV (reference sequence). Trimming at V came to 2 bases and at J to 4 bases, leaving 14 bases not matched to a gene. The CDR3 has 18 residues. Both peripheral blood and punch biopsies of lesional scalp skin were obtained from patients who had alopecia areata. The rearrangement joins TRBV27 to TRBJ2-5, with TRBD2 matching 9 bases. The receptor's source is a human donor with alopecia areata. The sequenced sample was NKG2D-high CD8+ T cells sorted from blood. CDR3 sequence (DNA): TGTGCCAGCAGTTTACTCGCTAGCGGGGCAAGAAGTGTAGAGACCCAGTACTTC. Translating gives CASSLLASGARSVETQYF.